This TCR beta chain is from a study of shared clonotypes between healthy human individuals. In replicate PCRs of sorted subsets, roughly 200 ng DNA, approximately 32,000 T cell genomes, was used. Generated by immunoSEQ multiplex PCR, the TCRdb table keeps only in-frame clones and is missing some. The table shows about 1,900,000 clones, with 85% to 95% occurring only once. Worth noting for this clone: The antigen remains unidentified. This CDR3 is also generated by other DNA sequences in the sample.

Study conclusions and caveats: Against clonotypes common to all four donors, non-shared ones had lower generation probabilities.

Trimming took 1 base from V and 5 from J, leaving 2 bases between them. The germline V gene encodes CDR1 LNHNV and CDR2 YYDKDF (reference sequence). CDR3 size: 11 residues. As defined, naive CD8 cells were CD45RO-negative and positively selected for CCR7, with terminally differentiated effector memory CD45RA+ cells excluded. This clonotype was sampled from a man aged 18-30 years in good health. The chain carries TRBV15 and TRBJ2-5; D unresolved. Sequencing was performed on naive CD8+ T cells sorted from blood. In DNA form, the CDR3 reads TGTGCCACCAGCAGAGGGGAGACCCAGTACTTC. Translated: CATSRGETQYF. Full variable domain (remainder filled in from reference TRBV15 and TRBJ2-5): DAMVIQNPRYQVTQFGKPVTLSCSQTLNHNVMYWYQQKSSQAPKLLFHYYDKDFNNEADTPDNFQSRRPNTSFCFLDIRSPGLGDTAMYLCATSRGETQYFGPGTRLLVL.